This T cell receptor beta chain is from a study of identical twins. The CDR3 contains 16 residues. V shed 5 bases, J shed 0 bases, and the junction held 9 bases outside the gene matches. Turning to this clonotype: The antigen remains undetermined.

Carrying unique molecular identifiers, the cDNA also gained a universal primer site through template switching. TCRdb redid the calling of the 5' RACE reads with MiXCR, one entry per CDR3 protein. The sample holds some 900,000 distinct CDR3 sequences, roughly an eighth seen once. Study results and caveats: Memory repertoires lacked the insertion deficit that abundant cord blood beta clonotypes showed.

These records were also assigned to another study, of yellow fever vaccine responses in identical twins. As that study records: Twins' vaccine T cell responses were reported to seem partly convergent and partly personalized.

The gene calls are TRBV12-3 or TRBV12-4 and TRBJ1-1; TRBD1 aligns across 7 bases. The origin of this receptor is a woman under 30 in good health. The sample was PBMCs. The CDR3 loop reads CASSRGRQLMNTEAFF. In nucleotides, the CDR3 is TGTGCCAGCAGTAGGGGGCGGCAGCTCATGAACACTGAAGCTTTCTTT.